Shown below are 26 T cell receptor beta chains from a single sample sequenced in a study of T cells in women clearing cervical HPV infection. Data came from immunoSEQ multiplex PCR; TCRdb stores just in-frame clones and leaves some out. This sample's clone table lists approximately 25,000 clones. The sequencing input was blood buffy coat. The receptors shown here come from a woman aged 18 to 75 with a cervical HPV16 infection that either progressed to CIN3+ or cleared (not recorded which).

The CDR3 loop reads CASSLGGFTGNTIYF. Partial CDR3 DNA: TGTGCCAGCAGCTTAGGTGGCTTTACTGGAAACACC. V is TRBV11-3 and J is TRBJ1-3; D gene unclear. The read terminates 3 residues ahead of where the CDR3 ends, so the germline J gene completes it. Germline V gives CDR1 SGHNT, CDR2 YENEEA. The V end lost 1 base, the J end lost 2 bases, and 9 bases lay between the germline ends. CDR3 length: 15 residues.

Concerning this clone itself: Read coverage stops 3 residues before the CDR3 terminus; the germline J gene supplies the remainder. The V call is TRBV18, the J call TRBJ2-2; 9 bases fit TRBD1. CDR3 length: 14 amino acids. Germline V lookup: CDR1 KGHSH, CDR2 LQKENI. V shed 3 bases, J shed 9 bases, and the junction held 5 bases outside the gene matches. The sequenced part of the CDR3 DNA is TGTGCCAGCTCACCGGGACAGGGTCGGAGGGAG. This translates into CASSPGQGRRE. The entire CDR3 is CASSPGQGRRELFF.

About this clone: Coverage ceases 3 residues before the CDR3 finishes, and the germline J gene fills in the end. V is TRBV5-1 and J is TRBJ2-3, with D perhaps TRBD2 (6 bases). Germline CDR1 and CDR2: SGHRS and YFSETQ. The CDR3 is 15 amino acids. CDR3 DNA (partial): TGCGCCAGCAGCTTGGGGTCGGCGGGATTAGAGACG. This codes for CASSLGSAGLET. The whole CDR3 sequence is CASSLGSAGLETQYF.

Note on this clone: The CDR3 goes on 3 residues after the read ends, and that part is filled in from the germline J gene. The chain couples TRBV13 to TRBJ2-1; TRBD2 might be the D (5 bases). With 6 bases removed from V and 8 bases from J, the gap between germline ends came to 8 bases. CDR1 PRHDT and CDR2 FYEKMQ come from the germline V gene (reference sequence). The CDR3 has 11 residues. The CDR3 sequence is CASRLAYEQFF. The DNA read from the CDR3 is TGTGCCAGCAGGCTAGCCTATGAG.

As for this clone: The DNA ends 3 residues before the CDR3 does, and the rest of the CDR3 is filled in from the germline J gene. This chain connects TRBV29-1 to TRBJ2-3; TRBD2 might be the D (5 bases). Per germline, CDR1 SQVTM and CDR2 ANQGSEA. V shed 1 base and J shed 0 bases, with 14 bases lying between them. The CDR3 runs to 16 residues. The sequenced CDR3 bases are TGCAGCGTTGAAGGGCCGGACTTCTCTAGCACAGATACG. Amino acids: CSVEGPDFSSTDT. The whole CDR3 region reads CSVEGPDFSSTDTQYF.

The CDR3 loop is CASSLDKIYNEQFF. The part of the CDR3 DNA that was read is TGTGCCAGCAGCTTGGACAAGATTTACAATGAG. The rearrangement links TRBV5-4 to TRBJ2-1; D is unclear. The read halts 3 residues ahead of the CDR3 end, with the missing end drawn from the germline J gene. Trimming removed 0 bases from V and 4 bases from J, with 8 bases in between. Germline CDR1 and CDR2: SGHNT and YYREEE (reference sequence). This CDR3 contains 14 residues.

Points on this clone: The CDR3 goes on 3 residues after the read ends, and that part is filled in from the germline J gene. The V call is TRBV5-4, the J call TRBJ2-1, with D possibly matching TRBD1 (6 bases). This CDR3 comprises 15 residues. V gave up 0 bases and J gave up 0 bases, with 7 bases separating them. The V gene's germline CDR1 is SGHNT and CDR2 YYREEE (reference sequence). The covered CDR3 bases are TGTGCCAGCAGCTTGGGACAGGCCTCCTACAATGAG. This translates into CASSLGQASYNE. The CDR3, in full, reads CASSLGQASYNEQFF.

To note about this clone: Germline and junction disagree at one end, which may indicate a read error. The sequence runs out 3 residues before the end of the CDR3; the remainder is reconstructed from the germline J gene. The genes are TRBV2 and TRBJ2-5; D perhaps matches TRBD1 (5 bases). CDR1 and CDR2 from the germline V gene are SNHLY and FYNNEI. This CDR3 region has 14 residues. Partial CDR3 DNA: TGTGCCAGCAGTCAAGCACAGGTCCAAGAGACC. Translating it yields CASSQAQVQET. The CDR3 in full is CASSQAQVQETQYF.

Partial CDR3 DNA: TGTGCCAGTAGCAGCCTCCGGGACAGGGTCTACGAC. Protein sequence: CASSSLRDRVYD. The complete CDR3 protein is CASSSLRDRVYDYTF. This chain links TRBV19 with TRBJ1-2; 9 positions match TRBD1. The read comes to an end 3 residues before the CDR3 does, leaving the germline J gene to fill in the end. Looked up from germline, CDR1 is LNHDA and CDR2 is SQIVND (reference sequence). The CDR3 runs to 15 residues.

The sequenced part of the CDR3 DNA is TGTGCCAGCAGGTTTGAGATCTCCGGCTACGAG. Its translation: CASRFEISGYE. The entire CDR3 reads CASRFEISGYEQYF. This chain connects TRBV2 to TRBJ2-7; D is unclear. The CDR3 extends 3 residues past the end of the read, so its final part is completed from the germline J gene. CDR3 length: 14 residues. CDR1 SNHLY and CDR2 FYNNEI come from the germline V gene. Trimming cost V 6 bases and J 3 bases, with 15 bases left between them.

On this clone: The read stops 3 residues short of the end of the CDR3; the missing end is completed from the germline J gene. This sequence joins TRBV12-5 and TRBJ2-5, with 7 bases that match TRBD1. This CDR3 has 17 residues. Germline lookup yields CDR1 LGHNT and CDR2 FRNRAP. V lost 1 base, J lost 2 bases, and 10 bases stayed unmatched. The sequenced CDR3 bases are TGTGCTAGTGGTTTGGCCATGATTTCGGGACAGCAAGAGACC. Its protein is CASGLAMISGQQET. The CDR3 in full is CASGLAMISGQQETQYF.

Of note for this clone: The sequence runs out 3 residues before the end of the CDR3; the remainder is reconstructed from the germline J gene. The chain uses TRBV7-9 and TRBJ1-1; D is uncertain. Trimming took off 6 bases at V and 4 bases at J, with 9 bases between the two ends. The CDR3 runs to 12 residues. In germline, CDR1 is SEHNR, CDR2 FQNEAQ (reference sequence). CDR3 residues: CASSLIGTEAFF. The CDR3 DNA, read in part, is TGTGCCAGCAGTCTGATCGGCACTGAA.

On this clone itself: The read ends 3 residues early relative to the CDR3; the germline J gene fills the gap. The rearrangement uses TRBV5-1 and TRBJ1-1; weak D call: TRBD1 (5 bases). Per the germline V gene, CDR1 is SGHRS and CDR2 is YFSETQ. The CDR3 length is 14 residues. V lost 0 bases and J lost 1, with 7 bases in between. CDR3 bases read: TGCGCCAGCAGCTTGGGGGGCGCGAACACTGAA. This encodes CASSLGGANTE. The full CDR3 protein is CASSLGGANTEAFF.

CDR3 loop: CASSQELAKTSTDTQYF. CDR3 DNA (partial): TGTGCCAGCAGCCAAGAGCTAGCGAAGACTAGCACAGATACG. The V and J genes are TRBV4-2 and TRBJ2-3; maybe TRBD2 (6 bases). The read gets to within 3 residues of the CDR3 end, and the germline J gene fills in the rest. The germline CDR1 and CDR2 sequences are LGHNA and YNFKEQ. V lost 0 bases and J 0 bases, leaving 13 bases between the germline ends. This CDR3 contains 17 residues.

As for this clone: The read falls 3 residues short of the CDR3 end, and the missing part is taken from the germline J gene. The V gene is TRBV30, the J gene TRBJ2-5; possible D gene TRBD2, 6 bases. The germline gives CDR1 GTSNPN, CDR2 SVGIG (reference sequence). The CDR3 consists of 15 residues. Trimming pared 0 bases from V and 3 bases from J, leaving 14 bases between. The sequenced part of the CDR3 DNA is TGTGCCTGGAGTGTACTAGCCCACCCGAAAGAGACC. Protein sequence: CAWSVLAHPKET. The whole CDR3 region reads CAWSVLAHPKETQYF.

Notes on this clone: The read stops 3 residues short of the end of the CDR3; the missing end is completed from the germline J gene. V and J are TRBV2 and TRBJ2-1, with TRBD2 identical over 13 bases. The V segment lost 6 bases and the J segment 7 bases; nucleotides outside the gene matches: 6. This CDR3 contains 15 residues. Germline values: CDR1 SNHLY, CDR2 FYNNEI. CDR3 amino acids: CASRGLAGPGNEQFF. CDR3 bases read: TGTGCCAGCAGGGGACTAGCGGGGCCCGGGAATGAG.

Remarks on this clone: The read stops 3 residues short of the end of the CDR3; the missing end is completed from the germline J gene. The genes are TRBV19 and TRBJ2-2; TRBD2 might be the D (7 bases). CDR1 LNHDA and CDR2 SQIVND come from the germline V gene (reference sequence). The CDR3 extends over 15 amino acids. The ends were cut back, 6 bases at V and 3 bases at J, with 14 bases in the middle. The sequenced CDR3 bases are TGTGCCAGTAGACCCTCCGGGGGGCACACCGGGGAG. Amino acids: CASRPSGGHTGE. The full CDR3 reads CASRPSGGHTGELFF.

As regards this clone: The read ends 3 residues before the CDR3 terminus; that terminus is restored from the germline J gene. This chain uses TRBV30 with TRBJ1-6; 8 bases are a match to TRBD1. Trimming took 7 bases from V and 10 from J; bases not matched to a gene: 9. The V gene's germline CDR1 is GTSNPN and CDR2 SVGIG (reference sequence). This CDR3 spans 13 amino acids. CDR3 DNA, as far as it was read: TGTGCCTACCAGGACAGGGATGACTCACCC. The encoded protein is CAYQDRDDSP. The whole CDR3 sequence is CAYQDRDDSPLHF.

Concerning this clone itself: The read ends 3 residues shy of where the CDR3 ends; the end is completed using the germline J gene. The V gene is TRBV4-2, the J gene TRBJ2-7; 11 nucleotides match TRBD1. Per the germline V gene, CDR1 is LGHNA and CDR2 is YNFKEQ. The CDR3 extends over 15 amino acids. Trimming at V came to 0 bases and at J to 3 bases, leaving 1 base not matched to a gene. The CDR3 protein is CASSQEGTGGYEQYF. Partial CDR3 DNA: TGTGCCAGCAGCCAAGAGGGGACAGGGGGCTACGAG.

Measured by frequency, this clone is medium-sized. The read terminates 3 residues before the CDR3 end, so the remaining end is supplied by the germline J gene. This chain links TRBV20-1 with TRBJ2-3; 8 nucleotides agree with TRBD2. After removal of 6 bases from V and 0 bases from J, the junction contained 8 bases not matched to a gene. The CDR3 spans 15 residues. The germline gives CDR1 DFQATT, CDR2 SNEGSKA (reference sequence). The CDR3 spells CSAATSGFSTDTQYF. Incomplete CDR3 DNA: TGCAGTGCCGCTACTAGCGGATTTAGCACAGATACG.

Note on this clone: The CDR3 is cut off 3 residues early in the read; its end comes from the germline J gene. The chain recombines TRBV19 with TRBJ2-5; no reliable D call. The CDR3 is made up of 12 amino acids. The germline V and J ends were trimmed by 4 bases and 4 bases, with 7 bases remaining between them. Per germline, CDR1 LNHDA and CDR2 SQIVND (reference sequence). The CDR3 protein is CASSKLRETQYF. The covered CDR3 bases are TGTGCCAGTAGTAAACTAAGAGAGACC. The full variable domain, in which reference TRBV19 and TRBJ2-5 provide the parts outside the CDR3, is DGGITQSPKYLFRKEGQNVTLSCEQNLNHDAMYWYRQDPGQGLRLIYYSQIVNDFQKGDIAEGYSVSREKKESFPLTVTSAQKNPTAFYLCASSKLRETQYFGPGTRLLVL.

The sequenced part of the CDR3 DNA is TGTGCCAGCAGCCCACGGTCGCCCCCGACCTACGAG. Protein product: CASSPRSPPTYE. The CDR3 reads in full as CASSPRSPPTYEQYF. V and J are TRBV5-4 and TRBJ2-7, with D hard to call. The read terminates 3 residues ahead of where the CDR3 ends, so the germline J gene completes it. The length of the CDR3 is 15 residues. Germline CDR1 SGHNT, CDR2 YYREEE (reference sequence). V lost 4 bases, J lost 2 bases, and 16 bases lay in between.

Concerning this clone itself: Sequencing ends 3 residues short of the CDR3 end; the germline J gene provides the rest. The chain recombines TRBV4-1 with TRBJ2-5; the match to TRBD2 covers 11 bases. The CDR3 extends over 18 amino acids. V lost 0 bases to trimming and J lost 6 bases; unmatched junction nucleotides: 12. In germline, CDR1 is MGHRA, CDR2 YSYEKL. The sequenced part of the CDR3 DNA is TGCGCCAGCAGCCAAGATAGGGAACTAGCGGGAGCGTATAAGACC. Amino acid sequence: CASSQDRELAGAYKT. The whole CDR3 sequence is CASSQDRELAGAYKTQYF.

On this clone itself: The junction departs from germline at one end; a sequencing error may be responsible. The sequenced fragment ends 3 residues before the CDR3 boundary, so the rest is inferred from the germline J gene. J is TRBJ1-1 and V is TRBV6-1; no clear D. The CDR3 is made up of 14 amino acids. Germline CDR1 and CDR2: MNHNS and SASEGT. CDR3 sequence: CASREESRLTEAFF. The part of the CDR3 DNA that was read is TGTGCCAGCAGGGAAGAGTCGAGACTCACTGAA.

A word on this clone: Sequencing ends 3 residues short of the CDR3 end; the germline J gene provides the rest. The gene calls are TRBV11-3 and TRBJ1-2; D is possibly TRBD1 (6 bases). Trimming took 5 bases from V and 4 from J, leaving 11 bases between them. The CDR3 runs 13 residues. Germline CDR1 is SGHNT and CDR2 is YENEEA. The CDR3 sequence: CASSPQGGYGYTF. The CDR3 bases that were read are TGTGCCAGCAGCCCACAGGGAGGCTATGGC.

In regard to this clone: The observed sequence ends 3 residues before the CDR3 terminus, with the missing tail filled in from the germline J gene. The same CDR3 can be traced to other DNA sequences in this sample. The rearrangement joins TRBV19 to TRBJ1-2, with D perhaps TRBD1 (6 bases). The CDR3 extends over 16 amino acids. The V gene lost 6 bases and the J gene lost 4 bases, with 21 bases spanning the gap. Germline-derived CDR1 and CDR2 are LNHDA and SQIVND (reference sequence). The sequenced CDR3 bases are TGTGCCAGTAGCCCCAGGGCGGGGGGCGATGTCTATGGC. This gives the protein CASSPRAGGDVYG. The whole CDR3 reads CASSPRAGGDVYGYTF. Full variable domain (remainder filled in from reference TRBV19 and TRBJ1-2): DGGITQSPKYLFRKEGQNVTLSCEQNLNHDAMYWYRQDPGQGLRLIYYSQIVNDFQKGDIAEGYSVSREKKESFPLTVTSAQKNPTAFYLCASSPRAGGDVYGYTFGSGTRLTVV.